This T cell receptor beta chain originates from a study of regulatory T cells in long-lasting Graves disease. About the study: Over 5 years of antithyroid drugs plus positive TSH receptor antibodies defined persistent Graves' disease. Findings of the study overall: Lower TCR diversity was seen in persistent Graves' patients than in newly diagnosed ones.

The CDR3 contains 12 residues. Trimming took 6 bases from V and 5 from J, leaving 11 bases between them. Looked up from germline, CDR1 is DFQATT and CDR2 is SNEGSKA (reference sequence). A word on this clonotype: Its target is unknown.

Noted time point: persistent/refractory GD, antithyroid drugs over 5 years with positive TRAb. PBMC RNA served as the TCR library source. Arm-PCR of CDR3 regions with iRepertoire HTBI primers generated TCR beta libraries. MiXCR was run by TCRdb on the multiplex PCR reads, yielding one entry per CDR3 protein. The sample carries 400,000 to 600,000 distinct CDR3 sequences, 20% to 25% recorded once. The receptor was derived from a female donor with Graves disease. The sequencing here drew on peripheral blood mononuclear cells (PBMCs), taken when the disease was refractory, from a patient treated with antithyroid drugs. This chain uses TRBV20-1 with TRBJ2-1; D is perhaps TRBD1 or TRBD2 (5 bases each). The CDR3 here is CSAGQGHNEQFF. In DNA, the CDR3 is TGCAGTGCGGGTCAGGGACACAATGAGCAGTTCTTC.